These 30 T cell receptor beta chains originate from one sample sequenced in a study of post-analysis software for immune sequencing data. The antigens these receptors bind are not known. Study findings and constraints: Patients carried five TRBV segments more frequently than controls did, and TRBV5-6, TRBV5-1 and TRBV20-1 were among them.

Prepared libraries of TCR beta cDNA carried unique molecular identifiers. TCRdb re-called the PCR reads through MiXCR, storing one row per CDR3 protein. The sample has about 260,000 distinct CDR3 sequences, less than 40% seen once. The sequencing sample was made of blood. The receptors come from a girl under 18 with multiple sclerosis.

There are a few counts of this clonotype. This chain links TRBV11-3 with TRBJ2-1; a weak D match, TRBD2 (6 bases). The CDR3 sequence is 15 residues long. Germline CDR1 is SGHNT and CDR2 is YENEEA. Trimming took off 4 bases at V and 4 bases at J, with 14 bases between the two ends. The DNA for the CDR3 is TGTGCCAGCAGCTATTCGGCTAGCGAGTACAATGAGCAGTTCTTC. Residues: CASSYSASEYNEQFF.

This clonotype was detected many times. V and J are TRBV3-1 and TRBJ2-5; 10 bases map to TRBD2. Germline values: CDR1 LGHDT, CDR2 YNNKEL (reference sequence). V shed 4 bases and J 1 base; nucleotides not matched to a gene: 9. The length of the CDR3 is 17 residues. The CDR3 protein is CASSLVFTSGAQETQYF. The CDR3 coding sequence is TGTGCCAGCAGCCTCGTGTTCACTAGCGGGGCCCAAGAGACCCAGTACTTC.

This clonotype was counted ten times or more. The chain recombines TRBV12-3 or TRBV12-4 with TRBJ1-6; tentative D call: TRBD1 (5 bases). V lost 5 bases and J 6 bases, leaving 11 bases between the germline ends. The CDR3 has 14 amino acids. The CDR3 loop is CASSLGAFNSPLHF. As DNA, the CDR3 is TGTGCCAGCAGTCTAGGGGCCTTTAATTCACCCCTCCACTTT.

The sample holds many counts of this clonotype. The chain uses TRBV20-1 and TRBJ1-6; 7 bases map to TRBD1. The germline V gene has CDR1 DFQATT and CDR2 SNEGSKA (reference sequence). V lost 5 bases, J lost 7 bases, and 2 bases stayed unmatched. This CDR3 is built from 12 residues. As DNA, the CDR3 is TGCAGTGCTGACAGGGTGAATTCACCCCTCCACTTT. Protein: CSADRVNSPLHF.

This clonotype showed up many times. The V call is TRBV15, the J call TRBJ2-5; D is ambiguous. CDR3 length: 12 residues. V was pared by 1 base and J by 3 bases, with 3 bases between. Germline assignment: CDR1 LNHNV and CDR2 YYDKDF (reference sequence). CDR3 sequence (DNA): TGTGCCACCAGCAGAGGAGAAGAGACCCAGTACTTC. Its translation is CATSRGEETQYF.

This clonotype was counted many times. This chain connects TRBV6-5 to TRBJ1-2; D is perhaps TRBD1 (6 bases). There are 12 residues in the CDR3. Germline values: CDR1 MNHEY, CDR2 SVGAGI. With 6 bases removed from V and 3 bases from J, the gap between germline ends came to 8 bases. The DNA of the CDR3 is TGTGCCAGCAGAGGGACATACTATGGCTACACCTTC. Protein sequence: CASRGTYYGYTF.

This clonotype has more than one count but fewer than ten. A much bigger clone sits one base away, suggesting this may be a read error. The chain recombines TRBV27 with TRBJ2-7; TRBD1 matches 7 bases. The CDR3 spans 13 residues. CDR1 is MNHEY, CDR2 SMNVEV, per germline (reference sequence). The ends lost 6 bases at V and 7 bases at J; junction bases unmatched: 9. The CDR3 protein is CASRLQGWNEQYF. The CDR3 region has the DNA TGTGCCAGCAGATTACAGGGGTGGAATGAGCAGTACTTC.

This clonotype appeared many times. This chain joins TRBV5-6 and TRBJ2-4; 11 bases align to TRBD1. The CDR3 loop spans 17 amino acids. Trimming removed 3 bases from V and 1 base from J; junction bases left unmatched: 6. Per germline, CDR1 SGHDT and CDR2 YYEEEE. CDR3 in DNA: TGTGCCAGCAGCTCGGTAGGACAGGGGGCGGCCAAAAACATTCAGTACTTC. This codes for CASSSVGQGAAKNIQYF.

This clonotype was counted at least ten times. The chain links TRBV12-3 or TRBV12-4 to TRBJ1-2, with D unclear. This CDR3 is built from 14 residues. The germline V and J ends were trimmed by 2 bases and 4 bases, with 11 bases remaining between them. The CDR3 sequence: CASSLLPDFYGYTF. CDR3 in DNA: TGTGCCAGCAGTTTACTCCCGGACTTCTATGGCTACACCTTC.

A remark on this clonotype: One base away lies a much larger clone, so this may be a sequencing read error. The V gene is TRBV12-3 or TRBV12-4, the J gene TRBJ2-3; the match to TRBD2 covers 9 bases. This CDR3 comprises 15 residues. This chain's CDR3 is CASSPGLASTDTEYF. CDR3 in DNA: TGTGCCAGCAGTCCCGGACTAGCGAGCACAGATACGGAGTATTTT.

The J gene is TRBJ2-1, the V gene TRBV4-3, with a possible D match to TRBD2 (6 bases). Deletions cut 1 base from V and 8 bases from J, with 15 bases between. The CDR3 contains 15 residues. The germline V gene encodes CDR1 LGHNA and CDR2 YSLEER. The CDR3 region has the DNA TGCGCCAGCAGCCAAGGGGGGGAAACCTGGGATGAGCAGTTCTTC. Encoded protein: CASSQGGETWDEQFF.

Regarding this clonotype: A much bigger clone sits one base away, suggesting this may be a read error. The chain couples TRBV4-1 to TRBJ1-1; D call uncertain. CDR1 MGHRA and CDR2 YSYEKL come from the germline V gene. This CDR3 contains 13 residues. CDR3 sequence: CAGSQDKASEAFF. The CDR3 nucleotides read TGCGCCGGCAGCCAAGATAAGGCCAGTGAAGCTTTCTTT.

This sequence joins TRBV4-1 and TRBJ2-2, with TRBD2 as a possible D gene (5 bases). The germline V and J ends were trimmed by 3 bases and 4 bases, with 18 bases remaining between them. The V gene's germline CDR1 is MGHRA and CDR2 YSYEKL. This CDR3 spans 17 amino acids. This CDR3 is CASSQAAAAAGTGELFF. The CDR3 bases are TGCGCCAGCAGCCAGGCCGCCGCAGCCGCGGGCACCGGGGAGCTGTTTTTT.

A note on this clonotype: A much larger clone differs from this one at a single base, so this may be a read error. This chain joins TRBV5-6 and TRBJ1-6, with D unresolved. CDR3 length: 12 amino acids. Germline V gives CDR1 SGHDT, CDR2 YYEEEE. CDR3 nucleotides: TGTGCCAGCACCCGGTCAAATTCACCCCCCCACTTT. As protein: CASTRSNSPPHF.

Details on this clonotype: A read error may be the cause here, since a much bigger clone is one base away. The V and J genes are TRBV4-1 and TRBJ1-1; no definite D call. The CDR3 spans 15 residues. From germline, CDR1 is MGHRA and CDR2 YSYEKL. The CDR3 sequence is CASSQGVGGNTVAFF. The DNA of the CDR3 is TGCGCCAGCAGCCAAGGTGTTGGAGGGAACACTGTAGCTTTCTTT.

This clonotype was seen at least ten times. In nucleotides, the CDR3 is TGCAGCGTGGCACTAGCTATTTCCTACAATGAGCAGTTCTTC. Its protein is CSVALAISYNEQFF. This chain joins TRBV29-1 and TRBJ2-1, with TRBD2 as a possible D gene (6 bases). Germline CDR1 and CDR2: SQVTM and ANQGSEA. The V and J ends lost 6 bases and 1 base respectively, with 13 bases between them. This CDR3 contains 14 residues.

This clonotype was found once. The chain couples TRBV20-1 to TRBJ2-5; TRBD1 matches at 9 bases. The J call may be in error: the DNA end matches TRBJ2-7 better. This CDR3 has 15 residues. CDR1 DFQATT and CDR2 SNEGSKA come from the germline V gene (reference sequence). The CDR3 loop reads CSARWMGQGTHEQYF. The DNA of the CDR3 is TGCAGTGCTAGATGGATGGGACAGGGAACCCACGAGCAGTACTTC.

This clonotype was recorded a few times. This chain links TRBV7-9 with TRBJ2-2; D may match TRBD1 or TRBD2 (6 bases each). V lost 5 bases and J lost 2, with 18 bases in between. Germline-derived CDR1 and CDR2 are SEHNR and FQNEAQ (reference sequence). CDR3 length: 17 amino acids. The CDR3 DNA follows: TGTGCCAGCAGCGGACAGATTGGGACTCGTAACACCGGGGAGCTGTTTTTT. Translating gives CASSGQIGTRNTGELFF.

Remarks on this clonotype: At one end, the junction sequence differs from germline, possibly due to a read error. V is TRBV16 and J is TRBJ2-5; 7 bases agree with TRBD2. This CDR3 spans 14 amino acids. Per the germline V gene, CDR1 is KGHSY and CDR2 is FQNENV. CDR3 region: CTSSPLASRETQYF. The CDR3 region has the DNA TGTACCAGCAGCCCACTAGCGTCCCGGGAGACCCAGTACTTC.

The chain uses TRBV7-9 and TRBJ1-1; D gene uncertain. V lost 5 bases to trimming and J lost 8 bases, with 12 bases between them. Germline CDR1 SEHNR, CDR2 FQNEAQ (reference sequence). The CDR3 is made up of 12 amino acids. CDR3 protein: CASSRGPVEAFF. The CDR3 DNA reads TGTGCCAGCAGCCGAGGTCCAGTAGAAGCTTTCTTT. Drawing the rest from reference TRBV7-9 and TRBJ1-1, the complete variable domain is DTGVSQNPRHKITKRGQNVTFRCDPISEHNRLYWYRQTLGQGPEFLTYFQNEAQLEKSRLLSDRFSAERPKGSFSTLEIQRTEQGDSAMYLCASSRGPVEAFFGQGTRLTVV.

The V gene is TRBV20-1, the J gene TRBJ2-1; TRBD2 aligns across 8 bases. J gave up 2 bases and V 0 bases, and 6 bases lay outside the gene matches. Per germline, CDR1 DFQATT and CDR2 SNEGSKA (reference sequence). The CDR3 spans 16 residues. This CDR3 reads CSARDFLAGTYNEQFF. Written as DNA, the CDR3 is TGCAGTGCTAGAGACTTTTTAGCGGGAACCTACAATGAGCAGTTCTTC.

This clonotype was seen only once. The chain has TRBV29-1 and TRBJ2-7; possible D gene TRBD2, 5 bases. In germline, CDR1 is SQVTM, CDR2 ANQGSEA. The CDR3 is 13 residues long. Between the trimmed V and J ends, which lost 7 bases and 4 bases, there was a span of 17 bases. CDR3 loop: CSAAGYHTYEQYF. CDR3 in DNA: TGCAGCGCCGCGGGCTACCATACATACGAGCAGTACTTC.

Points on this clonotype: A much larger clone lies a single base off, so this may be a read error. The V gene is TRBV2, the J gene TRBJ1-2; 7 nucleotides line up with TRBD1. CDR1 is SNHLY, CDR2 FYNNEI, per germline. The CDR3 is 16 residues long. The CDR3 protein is CAGSEALTGSNYGYTF. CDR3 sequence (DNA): TGTGCCGGCAGTGAAGCGCTGACAGGGTCTAACTATGGCTACACCTTC.

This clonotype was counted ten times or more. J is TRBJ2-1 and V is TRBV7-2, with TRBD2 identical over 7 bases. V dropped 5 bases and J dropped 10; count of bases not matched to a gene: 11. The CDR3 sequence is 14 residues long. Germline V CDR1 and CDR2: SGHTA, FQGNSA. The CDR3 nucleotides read TGTGCCAGCAGCCTCCGCCTTATGGGAGGGGAGCAGTTCTTC. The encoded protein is CASSLRLMGGEQFF.

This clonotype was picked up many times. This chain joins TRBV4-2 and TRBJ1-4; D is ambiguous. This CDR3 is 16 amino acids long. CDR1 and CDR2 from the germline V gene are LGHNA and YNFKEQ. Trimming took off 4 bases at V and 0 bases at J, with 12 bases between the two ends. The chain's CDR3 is CASSPDRSSTNEKLFF. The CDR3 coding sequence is TGTGCCAGCAGCCCCGACCGGTCCTCAACTAATGAAAAACTGTTTTTT.

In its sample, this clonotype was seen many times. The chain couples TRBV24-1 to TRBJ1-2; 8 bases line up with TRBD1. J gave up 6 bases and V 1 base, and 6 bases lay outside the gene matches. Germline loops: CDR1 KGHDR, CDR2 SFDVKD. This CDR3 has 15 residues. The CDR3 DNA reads TGTGCCACCAGTGATTTCGGACAGGGCAGGGATGGCTACACCTTC. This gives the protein CATSDFGQGRDGYTF.

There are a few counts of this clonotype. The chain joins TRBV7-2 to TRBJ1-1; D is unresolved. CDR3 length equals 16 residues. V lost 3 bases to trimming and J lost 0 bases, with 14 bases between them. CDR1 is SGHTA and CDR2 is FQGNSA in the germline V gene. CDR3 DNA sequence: TGTGCCAGCAGCTTGGGTGGTTTCCCGATGAACACTGAAGCTTTCTTT. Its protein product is CASSLGGFPMNTEAFF.

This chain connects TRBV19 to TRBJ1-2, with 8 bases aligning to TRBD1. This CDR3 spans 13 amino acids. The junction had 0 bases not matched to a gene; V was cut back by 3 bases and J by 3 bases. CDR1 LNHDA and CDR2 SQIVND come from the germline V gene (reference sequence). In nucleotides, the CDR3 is TGTGCCAGTAGTATGACAGGGGACTATGGCTACACCTTC. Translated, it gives CASSMTGDYGYTF.

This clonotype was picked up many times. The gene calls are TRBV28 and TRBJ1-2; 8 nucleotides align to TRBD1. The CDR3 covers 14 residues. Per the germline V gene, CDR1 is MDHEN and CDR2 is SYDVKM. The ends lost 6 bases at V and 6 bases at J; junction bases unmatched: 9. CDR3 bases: TGTGCCAGCAGCCTACGCGGACAGGGAGATGGCTACACCTTC. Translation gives CASSLRGQGDGYTF.

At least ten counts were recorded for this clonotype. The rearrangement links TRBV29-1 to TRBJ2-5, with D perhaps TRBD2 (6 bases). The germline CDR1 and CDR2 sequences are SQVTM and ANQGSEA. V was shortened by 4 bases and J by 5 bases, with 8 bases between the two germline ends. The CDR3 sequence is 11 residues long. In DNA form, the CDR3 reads TGCAGCGTTGCGGGGAGGGAGACCCAGTACTTC. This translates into CSVAGRETQYF.